These T cell receptor beta chains were read from a single sample in a study of blood T cell repertoires in COVID-19. The table came from immunoSEQ multiplex PCR; TCRdb's copy has only in-frame clones and leaves some out. The sample lists about 140,000 clones, 80% to 90% occurring once. Sequenced: PBMCs or T cells enriched from blood (not recorded which). These receptors originate from a woman in her 50s with acute COVID-19. CDR3s include the opening cysteine and the closing phenylalanine or tryptophan. Each record gives: V gene, J gene, D gene, clone size, CDR3 protein, CDR3 DNA. The D gene is left open where the match is weak. Clone size appears in some rows only: once, few, many, or a class for an expanded clone.

TRBV10-1	TRBJ2-1	.	.	CASSDGGGIYNEQFF	TGCGCCAGCAGTGACGGTGGGGGCATATACAATGAGCAGTTCTTC
TRBV7-9	TRBJ2-7	.	.	CASSQAGREEQYF	TGTGCCAGCAGCCAAGCCGGGCGGGAAGAGCAGTACTTC
TRBV7-9	TRBJ1-5	.	.	CASSLVDQPQHF	TGTGCCAGCAGCTTAGTAGATCAGCCCCAGCATTTT
TRBV7-7	TRBJ2-7	.	.	CASSLRNGISYEQYF	TGTGCCAGCAGCTTAAGGAACGGGATCTCCTACGAGCAGTACTTC
TRBV27	TRBJ1-2	TRBD1	.	CASSFRVEGGSGYTF	TGTGCCAGCAGTTTTCGGGTCGAAGGGGGCTCTGGCTACACCTTC
TRBV7-2	TRBJ2-2	TRBD2	.	CASSLVSGIGTGELFF	TGTGCCAGCAGCTTAGTTAGCGGGATCGGCACCGGGGAGCTGTTTTTT
TRBV14	TRBJ2-3	.	few	CASSEDRPGVRPDTQYF	TGTGCCAGCAGCGAAGACCGCCCGGGAGTCCGTCCAGATACGCAGTATTTT
TRBV10-1	TRBJ2-5	TRBD2	many	CARPTTSGSHQETQYF	TGCGCCAGACCCACGACTAGCGGGTCCCACCAAGAGACCCAGTACTTC
TRBV30	TRBJ2-5	.	.	CAWTGVETQYF	TGTGCCTGGACGGGGGTCGAGACCCAGTACTTC
TRBV5-1	TRBJ2-5	TRBD2	.	CASTRGLAEQETQYF	TGCGCCAGCACCCGGGGACTAGCGGAGCAAGAGACCCAGTACTTC
TRBV15	TRBJ1-2	TRBD1	.	CATSRAGQGYGYTF	TGTGCCACCAGCAGGGCGGGACAGGGCTATGGCTACACCTTC
TRBV21-1	TRBJ2-7	.	.	CASSSRRSLTYEQYF	TGTGCCAGCAGCTCTAGGCGCTCGTTAACCTACGAGCAGTACTTC
TRBV29-1	TRBJ1-1	.	.	CATRGRGMSYTEAFF	TGCGCTACCCGTGGGAGGGGTATGTCGTACACTGAAGCTTTCTTT
TRBV12-3/TRBV12-4	TRBJ1-1	TRBD1	.	CASHDREGEAFF	TGTGCCAGCCATGACAGGGAAGGTGAAGCTTTCTTT
TRBV13	TRBJ2-1	.	.	CASTRAGPSSYNEQFF	TGTGCCAGCACACGGGCGGGCCCGAGCTCCTACAATGAGCAGTTCTTC
TRBV10-2	TRBJ2-3	.	.	CASSEIGDTQYF	TGCGCCAGCAGTGAAATCGGGGATACGCAGTATTTT
TRBV14	TRBJ2-7	TRBD2	.	CASSPQMGSGRTYHVNEQYF	TGTGCCAGCAGCCCCCAAATGGGTAGCGGGAGGACATATCATGTAAACGAGCAGTACTTC
TRBV29-1	TRBJ2-7	TRBD2	.	CSVLRPPGSGRGVNEQYF	TGCAGCGTTCTCCGGCCCCCGGGCAGCGGGAGGGGGGTTAACGAGCAGTACTTC
TRBV9	TRBJ2-1	TRBD2	.	CASSVASSGSSYNEQFF	TGTGCCAGCAGCGTGGCCTCTAGCGGGAGCTCCTACAATGAGCAGTTCTTC
TRBV18	TRBJ1-2	TRBD1	once	CASSPPSIQGAYGYTF	TGTGCCAGCTCACCCCCCTCAATTCAGGGGGCCTATGGCTACACCTTC
TRBV28	TRBJ2-5	TRBD2	once	CATREAGQETQYF	TGTGCTACGAGGGAAGCGGGACAAGAGACCCAGTACTTC
TRBV12-1	TRBJ1-5	.	.	CASSFEGQGARQPQHF	TGTGCCAGCAGCTTTGAGGGACAGGGGGCTAGGCAGCCCCAGCATTTT
TRBV27	TRBJ1-2	.	.	CASSLGSGKEFIPGYTF	TGTGCCAGCAGTTTAGGGTCAGGTAAGGAATTTATCCCTGGCTACACCTTC
TRBV29-1	TRBJ2-7	TRBD1	.	CSVAGYPGQGDNEQYF	TGCAGCGTTGCCGGTTACCCCGGACAGGGGGACAACGAGCAGTACTTC
TRBV5-4	TRBJ2-1	.	few	CASSLQGRDEQFF	TGTGCCAGCAGCTTGCAGGGGCGCGATGAGCAGTTCTTC
TRBV7-9	TRBJ2-7	TRBD1	.	CASSLVAGGTGQYF	TGTGCCAGCAGCTTAGTGGCAGGGGGTACGGGGCAGTACTTC
TRBV30	TRBJ1-2	.	.	CAWSASSGQRVYGYTF	TGTGCCTGGAGTGCCTCCTCCGGACAGAGAGTCTATGGCTACACCTTC
TRBV19	TRBJ1-1	.	once	CASSYRNTEAFF	TGTGCCAGTTCGTATAGGAACACTGAAGCTTTCTTT
TRBV4-2	TRBJ2-5	.	.	CASSQPSGTYSQETQYF	TGTGCCAGCAGCCAACCCTCCGGGACTTACTCCCAAGAGACCCAGTACTTC
TRBV4-1	TRBJ2-5	.	.	CASSQDSGQQNRYF	TGCGCCAGCAGCCAAGATTCCGGACAGCAAAATCGGTACTTC
TRBV6-5	TRBJ1-6	.	.	CASEARGDNSPLHF	TGTGCCAGCGAAGCCCGGGGGGATAATTCACCCCTCCACTTT
TRBV7-8	TRBJ1-2	.	few	CASSPRTATLVRGYTF	TGTGCCAGCAGCCCCCGGACAGCCACCCTAGTGCGGGGCTACACCTTC
TRBV9	TRBJ2-5	.	few	CASSVVGEETQYF	TGTGCCAGCAGCGTAGTGGGAGAAGAGACCCAGTACTTC